What follows are 27 T cell receptor beta chains derived from one specimen sequenced in a study of cytomegalovirus exposure and HLA in healthy donors (dated by TCRdb to the late 2010s). The library was built by means of the immunoSEQ multiplex PCR assay. TCRdb carries this immuneACCESS record with in-frame sequences only. Its versions omit some clonotypes, under half of them owing to an unresolved V gene in the studies checked, with the rest unexplained. Across this sample there are some 150,000 clones, with about 90% seen only once. In total, the top ten clones hold 6.5% to 8.5% of the sample. Sequencing input: PBMCs. The receptors here all came from a woman under 30 in good health and CMV-seropositive.

V gene TRBV18 combines with J gene TRBJ2-7; the match to TRBD1 covers 7 bases. The trim removed 3 bases at V and 0 bases at J, leaving 2 bases unmatched. Germline V CDR1 and CDR2: KGHSH, LQKENI. This CDR3 spans 14 amino acids. CDR3 DNA: TGTGCCAGCTCACCTAGGGACAGCTCCTACGAGCAGTACTTC. It encodes CASSPRDSSYEQYF. The complete variable domain, with remaining parts taken from reference TRBV18 and TRBJ2-7, reads NAGVMQNPRHLVRRRGQEARLRCSPMKGHSHVYWYRQLPEEGLKFMVYLQKENIIDESGMPKERFSAEFPKEGPSILRIQQVVRGDSAAYFCASSPRDSSYEQYFGPGTRLTVT.

This chain connects TRBV29-1 to TRBJ1-2; D is undetermined. The V gene lost 6 bases and the J gene lost 1 base, with 12 bases spanning the gap. Per the germline V gene, CDR1 is SQVTM and CDR2 is ANQGSEA. The length of the CDR3 is 13 residues. CDR3 in DNA: TGCAGCGTCGAACCATACAATAACTATGGCTACACCTTC. This sequence encodes CSVEPYNNYGYTF.

This rearrangement joins TRBV18 to TRBJ1-5; 8 nucleotides line up with TRBD1. The CDR3 totals 17 residues. The junction had 9 bases not matched to a gene; V was cut back by 3 bases and J by 2 bases. Germline V gene data show CDR1 as KGHSH and CDR2 as LQKENI. CDR3 amino acids: CASSPNSGGWGNQPQHF. The DNA for the CDR3 is TGTGCCAGCTCACCCAACTCAGGGGGCTGGGGCAATCAGCCCCAGCATTTT.

The genes are TRBV6-4 and TRBJ2-6; D ambiguous. V lost 6 bases and J lost 2, with 8 bases in between. Germline V gene lookup returns CDR1 MRHNA and CDR2 SNTAGT. The CDR3 has 14 residues. The CDR3 sequence: CASRKATGANVLTF. CDR3 in DNA: TGTGCCAGCAGAAAAGCTACTGGGGCCAACGTCCTGACTTTC.

Only one count was recorded for this clone. This chain links TRBV7-9 with TRBJ1-5; 9 nucleotides line up with TRBD1. Trimming cost V 9 bases and J 7 bases; bases outside gene matches: 10. The CDR3 is 14 amino acids. CDR1 SEHNR and CDR2 FQNEAQ come from the germline V gene (reference sequence). Written as DNA, the CDR3 is TGTGCCAGTTCGATCGGACAGGGGAACCAGCCCCAGCATTTT. Its translation is CASSIGQGNQPQHF.

The chain employs TRBV29-1 and TRBJ2-3; no clear D gene. The CDR3 has 14 residues. Trimming removed 2 bases at V and 7 bases at J, with 16 bases between. The germline V gene has CDR1 SQVTM and CDR2 ANQGSEA. The CDR3 region has the DNA TGCAGCGTTGAAAGGAGCCAAGTTTGGAATACGCAGTATTTT. Its protein product is CSVERSQVWNTQYF.

This clone turned up a few times. The CDR3 region has the DNA TGTGCCAGCAGAATAGCGGGAGGGCCTAGTGAGCAGTTCTTC. Translating it yields CASRIAGGPSEQFF. The V gene is TRBV6-1, the J gene TRBJ2-1; TRBD2 matches at 11 bases. Germline CDR1 reads MNHNS; CDR2 reads SASEGT. This CDR3 has 14 residues. The J segment lost 9 bases and the V segment lost 6 bases, leaving 7 bases of the junction unmatched.

V is TRBV5-1 and J is TRBJ2-2; D gene uncertain. The CDR3 loop spans 14 amino acids. Per germline, CDR1 SGHRS and CDR2 YFSETQ. Trimming left V 0 bases short and J 6 bases short, with 9 bases between. CDR3 sequence: CASSLDHEAGELFF. Here the CDR3 DNA reads TGCGCCAGCAGCTTGGACCACGAGGCCGGGGAGCTGTTTTTT.

The chain employs TRBV6-5 and TRBJ1-2; TRBD1 matches 7 bases. The germline V gene encodes CDR1 MNHEY and CDR2 SVGAGI. The CDR3 contains 15 residues. V was pared by 7 bases and J by 4 bases, with 12 bases of the junction left unmatched. The CDR3: CASTSPTGRSYGYTF. Written as DNA, the CDR3 is TGTGCCAGCACCTCCCCGACAGGGCGTAGCTATGGCTACACCTTC.

The rearrangement uses TRBV5-6 and TRBJ2-1, with D uncertain. Germline lookup yields CDR1 SGHDT and CDR2 YYEEEE. This CDR3 is 16 amino acids long. V lost 0 bases to trimming and J lost 9 bases, with 19 bases between them. The DNA for the CDR3 is TGTGCCAGCAGCTTGGCGCGCCGGGTGGTTATGGGTGAGCAGTTCTTC. It encodes CASSLARRVVMGEQFF. Full variable domain (outside the CDR3, taken from reference TRBV5-6 and TRBJ2-1): DAGVTQSPTHLIKTRGQQVTLRCSPKSGHDTVSWYQQALGQGPQFIFQYYEEEERQRGNFPDRFSGHQFPNYSSELNVNALLLGDSALYLCASSLARRVVMGEQFFGPGTRLTVL.

The V call is TRBV5-6, the J call TRBJ2-4, with no clear D. The CDR3 totals 17 residues. The germline V gene has CDR1 SGHDT and CDR2 YYEEEE. The V and J ends lost 1 base and 1 base respectively, with 15 bases between them. CDR3 DNA: TGTGCCAGCAGCTTGTGGTGGGCTGGTTCCGCCAAAAACATTCAGTACTTC. Translation gives CASSLWWAGSAKNIQYF. Full variable domain (missing parts from reference TRBV5-6 and TRBJ2-4): DAGVTQSPTHLIKTRGQQVTLRCSPKSGHDTVSWYQQALGQGPQFIFQYYEEEERQRGNFPDRFSGHQFPNYSSELNVNALLLGDSALYLCASSLWWAGSAKNIQYFGAGTRLSVL.

CDR3 residues: CAWSDGLHVRETQYF. CDR3 nucleotide sequence: TGTGCCTGGAGTGATGGGCTTCACGTGCGAGAGACCCAGTACTTC. The chain links TRBV30 to TRBJ2-5; D ambiguous. V was cut by 1 base and J by 4 bases, with 16 bases left in between. In germline, CDR1 is GTSNPN, CDR2 SVGIG (reference sequence). This CDR3 has 15 residues.

This chain uses TRBV19 with TRBJ1-1, with D perhaps TRBD1 (5 bases). Trimming took 6 bases from V and 2 from J, leaving 13 bases between them. The CDR3 spans 14 residues. CDR1 is LNHDA and CDR2 is SQIVND in the germline V gene (reference sequence). The CDR3 loop reads CASRPATDNTEAFF. In DNA form, the CDR3 reads TGTGCCAGTAGACCCGCGACAGATAACACTGAAGCTTTCTTT.

This chain joins TRBV5-4 and TRBJ2-4; 9 bases are shared with TRBD2. CDR1 SGHNT and CDR2 YYREEE come from the germline V gene (reference sequence). The CDR3 runs 16 residues. The V and J ends lost 4 bases and 0 bases, in that order; junction bases with no gene match: 5. The CDR3 DNA follows: TGTGCCAGCAGCGTCACTAGCGGGCAAGCCAAAAACATTCAGTACTTC. Its translation: CASSVTSGQAKNIQYF.

This chain links TRBV18 with TRBJ1-6; 10 bases are a match to TRBD1. The CDR3 contains 16 residues. J was trimmed by 2 bases and V by 10 bases; bases with no gene match: 8. CDR1 is KGHSH and CDR2 is LQKENI in the germline V gene. This CDR3 reads CATRTGGMAYNSPLHF. The CDR3 coding sequence is TGTGCCACCAGGACAGGGGGGATGGCCTATAATTCACCCCTCCACTTT.

The chain employs TRBV7-3 and TRBJ1-1, with TRBD1 as a possible D gene (5 bases). V gave up 5 bases and J gave up 5 bases, with 15 bases separating them. Germline CDR1 reads SGHTA; CDR2 reads FQGTGA. The CDR3 is 14 residues long. DNA for the CDR3: TGTGCCAGCAGCCCTACCTTCAGGGATACTGAAGCTTTCTTT. This translates into CASSPTFRDTEAFF.

The V and J genes are TRBV6-1 and TRBJ1-5; tentative D call: TRBD1 (5 bases). Per the germline V gene, CDR1 is MNHNS and CDR2 is SASEGT. Trimming took off 4 bases at V and 0 bases at J, with 10 bases between the two ends. This CDR3 spans 15 amino acids. CDR3 sequence (DNA): TGTGCCAGCAGTGTCGACAGTTATAGCAATCAGCCCCAGCATTTT. It specifies CASSVDSYSNQPQHF.

The chain carries TRBV25-1 and TRBJ2-1; 9 positions agree with TRBD2. V lost 5 bases, J lost 3 bases, and 5 bases stayed unmatched. CDR1 is MGHDK and CDR2 is SYGVNS in the germline V gene. The CDR3 totals 15 residues. The CDR3 nucleotides read TGTGCCAGCAGTATATCTAGCGGGAACTACAATGAGCAGTTCTTC. Translated: CASSISSGNYNEQFF.

The chain employs TRBV7-9 and TRBJ1-4, with D maybe TRBD1 (5 bases). CDR3 length: 15 amino acids. Trimming stripped 1 base from V and 3 bases from J, with 9 bases between. Germline loops: CDR1 SEHNR, CDR2 FQNEAQ (reference sequence). The CDR3 sequence: CASSLGQGPNEKLFF. DNA for the CDR3: TGTGCCAGCAGCTTAGGCCAGGGCCCTAATGAAAAACTGTTTTTT.

The rearrangement uses TRBV6-1 and TRBJ2-5, with TRBD2 as a possible D gene (5 bases). The germline V gene encodes CDR1 MNHNS and CDR2 SASEGT. V lost 6 bases to trimming and J lost 1 base, with 9 bases between them. The CDR3 is 13 amino acids. The CDR3 DNA follows: TGTGCCAGCAGGAGGAGCGGCCAAGAGACCCAGTACTTC. Translating it yields CASRRSGQETQYF.

V is TRBV6-1 and J is TRBJ1-3; weak D call: TRBD1 (6 bases). Germline V CDR1 and CDR2: MNHNS, SASEGT. The CDR3 sequence is 13 residues long. The V gene lost 6 bases and the J gene lost 4 bases, with 10 bases spanning the gap. This CDR3 is CASSSGAGNTIYF. Here the CDR3 DNA reads TGTGCCAGCAGCTCAGGGGCCGGAAACACCATATATTTT.

The chain carries TRBV27 and TRBJ1-2, with TRBD1 matching over 12 bases. The CDR3 consists of 16 residues. Germline V gene sequence: CDR1 MNHEY, CDR2 SMNVEV (reference sequence). The J segment lost 4 bases and the V segment lost 6 bases, leaving 9 bases of the junction unmatched. The CDR3 is CASSLAGQGAFYGYTF. The CDR3 DNA follows: TGTGCCAGCAGCTTGGCGGGACAGGGGGCTTTCTATGGCTACACCTTC.

The genes are TRBV29-1 and TRBJ1-1; TRBD1 agrees at 11 bases. This CDR3 has 13 amino acids. The trim removed 7 bases at V and 5 bases at J, leaving 6 bases unmatched. Per the germline V gene, CDR1 is SQVTM and CDR2 is ANQGSEA. The CDR3 sequence is CSAFGTGGTEAFF. The CDR3 bases are TGCAGCGCTTTCGGGACAGGGGGGACTGAAGCTTTCTTT.

V usage is TRBV2 and J usage is TRBJ1-2; D call uncertain. Germline CDR1 reads SNHLY; CDR2 reads FYNNEI. The CDR3 spans 13 residues. Trimming stripped 5 bases from V and 2 bases from J, with 9 bases between. The CDR3 spells CASSPGENYGYTF. CDR3 coding DNA: TGTGCCAGCAGTCCGGGAGAAAACTATGGCTACACCTTC.

This rearrangement joins TRBV25-1 to TRBJ1-4, with D perhaps TRBD1 (6 bases). Trimming took off 8 bases at V and 4 bases at J, with 11 bases between the two ends. This CDR3 contains 13 residues. Germline V gene sequence: CDR1 MGHDK, CDR2 SYGVNS. DNA for the CDR3: TGTGCCAGCCAGGAAGGGGGTAATGAAAAACTGTTTTTT. Translation: CASQEGGNEKLFF. Full variable domain (rest looked up from reference TRBV25-1 and TRBJ1-4): EADIYQTPRYLVIGTGKKITLECSQTMGHDKMYWYQQDPGMELHLIHYSYGVNSTEKGDLSSESTVSRIRTEHFPLTLESARPSHTSQYLCASQEGGNEKLFFGSGTQLSVL.

The rearrangement uses TRBV19 and TRBJ2-7, with 7 bases that match TRBD1. The length of the CDR3 is 15 residues. Germline V gene data show CDR1 as LNHDA and CDR2 as SQIVND (reference sequence). The junction had 9 bases not matched to a gene; V was cut back by 5 bases and J by 2 bases. CDR3 amino acids: CASSSLSGTAYEQYF. The CDR3 DNA sequence: TGTGCCAGTAGTTCACTTTCCGGGACAGCCTACGAGCAGTACTTC.

This clone appeared a single time. The chain joins TRBV4-2 to TRBJ1-5; D is unresolved. There are 12 residues in the CDR3. Germline CDR1 is LGHNA and CDR2 is YNFKEQ. V was pared by 0 bases and J by 6 bases, with 3 bases between. In DNA form, the CDR3 reads TGTGCCAGCAGCCAAGAGAGTCAGCCCCAGCATTTT. Protein product: CASSQESQPQHF.